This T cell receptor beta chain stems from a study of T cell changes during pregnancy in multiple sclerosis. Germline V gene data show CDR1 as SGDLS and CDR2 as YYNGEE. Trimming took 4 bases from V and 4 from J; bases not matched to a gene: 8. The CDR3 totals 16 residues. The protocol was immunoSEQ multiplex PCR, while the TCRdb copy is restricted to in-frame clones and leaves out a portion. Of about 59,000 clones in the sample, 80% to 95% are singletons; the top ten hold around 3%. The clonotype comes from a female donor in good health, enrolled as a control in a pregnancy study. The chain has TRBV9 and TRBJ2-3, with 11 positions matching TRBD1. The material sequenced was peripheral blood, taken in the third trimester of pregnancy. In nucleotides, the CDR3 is TGTGCCAGCAGCCTTGGGACAGGGGGGCGGGCAGATACGCAGTATTTT. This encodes CASSLGTGGRADTQYF.